This T cell receptor (beta chain) is from a study of CD8+CD57+ T cells in acquired aplastic anemia. On this clonotype itself: Its target is not known.

Patients chosen for sequencing had shown CD8+CD57+ cell expansion by flow cytometry. No therapy was given to patients before blood sampling. Researchers used genomic DNA as the template to profile TCR beta VDJ and CDR3. MiXCR, applied by TCRdb to the reads, yields one record per CDR3 protein. The table shows some 200,000 distinct CDR3 sequences, with about 62% occurring only once. Study conclusions and caveats: No significant patient-versus-control difference appeared in CD8+ Simpson's diversity. Patients had roughly 30 CD8+ CDR3 sequences in common with controls (the shared set).

Looked up from germline, CDR1 is DFQATT and CDR2 is SNEGSKA (reference sequence). The J segment lost 4 bases and the V segment lost 3 bases, leaving 5 bases of the junction unmatched. The CDR3 is 13 amino acids. The chain links TRBV20-1 to TRBJ2-7; 8 positions agree with TRBD2. Source material: sorted CD4+, CD8+, or CD8+CD57+ T cells (not recorded which) from PBMCs. This receptor was identified in a human donor with aplastic anemia. The CDR3 bases are TGCAGTGCTAGGAAAGCGGGAGCGTACGAGCAGTACTTC. This encodes CSARKAGAYEQYF.